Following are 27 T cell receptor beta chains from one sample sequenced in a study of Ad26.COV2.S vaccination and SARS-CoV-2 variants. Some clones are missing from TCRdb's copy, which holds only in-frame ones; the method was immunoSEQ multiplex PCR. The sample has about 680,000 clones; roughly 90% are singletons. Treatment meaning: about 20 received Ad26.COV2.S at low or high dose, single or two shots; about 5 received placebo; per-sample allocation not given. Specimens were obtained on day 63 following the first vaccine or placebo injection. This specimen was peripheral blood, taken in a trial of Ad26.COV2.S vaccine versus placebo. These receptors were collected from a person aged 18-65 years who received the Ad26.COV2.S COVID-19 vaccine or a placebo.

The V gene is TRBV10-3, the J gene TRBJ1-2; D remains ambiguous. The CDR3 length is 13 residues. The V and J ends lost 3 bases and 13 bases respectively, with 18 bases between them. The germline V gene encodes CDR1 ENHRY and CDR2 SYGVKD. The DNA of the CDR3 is TGTGCCATCAGTGACCCTTCTAGTAACGTAGTCACCTTC. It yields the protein CAISDPSSNVVTF.

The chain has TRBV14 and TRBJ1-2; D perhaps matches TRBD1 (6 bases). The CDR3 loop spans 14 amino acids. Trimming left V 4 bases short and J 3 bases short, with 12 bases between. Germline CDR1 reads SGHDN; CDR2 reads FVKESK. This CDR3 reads CASSLQGGDYGYTF. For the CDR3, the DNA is TGTGCCAGCAGCCTACAGGGTGGTGACTATGGCTACACCTTC.

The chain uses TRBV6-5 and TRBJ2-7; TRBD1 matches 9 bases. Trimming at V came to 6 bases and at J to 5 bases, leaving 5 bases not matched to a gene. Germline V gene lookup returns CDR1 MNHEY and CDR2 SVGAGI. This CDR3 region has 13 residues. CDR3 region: CASSHRDRDEQYF. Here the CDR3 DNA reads TGTGCCAGCAGCCACCGGGACAGGGACGAGCAGTACTTC.

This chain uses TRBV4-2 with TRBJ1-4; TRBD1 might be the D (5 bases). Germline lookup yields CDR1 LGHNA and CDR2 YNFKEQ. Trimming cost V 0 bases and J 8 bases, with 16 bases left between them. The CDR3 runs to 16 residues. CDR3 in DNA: TGTGCCAGCAGCCAAGATCAGAGGACCCGGGGCGAAAAACTGTTTTTT. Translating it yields CASSQDQRTRGEKLFF.

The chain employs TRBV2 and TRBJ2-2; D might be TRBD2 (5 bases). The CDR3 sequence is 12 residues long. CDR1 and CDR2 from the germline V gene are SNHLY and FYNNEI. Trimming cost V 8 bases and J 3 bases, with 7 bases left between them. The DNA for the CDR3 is TGTGCCAGCCGACTACACACCGGGGAGCTGTTTTTT. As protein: CASRLHTGELFF.

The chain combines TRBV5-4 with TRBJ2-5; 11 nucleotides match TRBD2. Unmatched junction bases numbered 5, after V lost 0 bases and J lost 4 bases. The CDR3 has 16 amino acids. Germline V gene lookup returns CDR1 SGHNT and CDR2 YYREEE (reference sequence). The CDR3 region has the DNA TGTGCCAGCAGCTTGGGGGTTACTAGCGGGAGAGAGACCCAGTACTTC. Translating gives CASSLGVTSGRETQYF.

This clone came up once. CDR3: CASSIRGSNTGELFF. The CDR3, as DNA: TGTGCCAGCAGTATAAGAGGGAGCAACACCGGGGAGCTGTTTTTT. The genes are TRBV11-2 and TRBJ2-2; maybe TRBD2 (5 bases). The V gene's germline CDR1 is SGHAT and CDR2 FQNNGV. The V end was cut by 6 bases, the J end by 2 bases, with 13 bases between. This CDR3 region has 15 residues.

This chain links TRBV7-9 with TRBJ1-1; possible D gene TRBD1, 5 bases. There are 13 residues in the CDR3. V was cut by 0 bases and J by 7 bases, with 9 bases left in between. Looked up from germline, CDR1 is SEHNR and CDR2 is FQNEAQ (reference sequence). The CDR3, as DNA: TGTGCCAGCAGCTTAGCGGGGGGACTTGAAGCTTTCTTT. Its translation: CASSLAGGLEAFF.

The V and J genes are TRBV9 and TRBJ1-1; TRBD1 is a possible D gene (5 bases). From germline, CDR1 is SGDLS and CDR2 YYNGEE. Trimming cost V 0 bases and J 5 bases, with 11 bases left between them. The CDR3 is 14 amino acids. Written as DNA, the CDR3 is TGTGCCAGCAGCGTAGGTGGGGGTTGGACTGAAGCTTTCTTT. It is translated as CASSVGGGWTEAFF.

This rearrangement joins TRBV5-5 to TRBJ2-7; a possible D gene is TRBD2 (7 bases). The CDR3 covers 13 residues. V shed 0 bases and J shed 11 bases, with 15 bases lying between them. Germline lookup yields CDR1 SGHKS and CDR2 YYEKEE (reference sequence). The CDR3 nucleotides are TGTGCCAGCAGCTTGGAGTGGGGGGGCAAGGAGTACTTC. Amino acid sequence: CASSLEWGGKEYF.

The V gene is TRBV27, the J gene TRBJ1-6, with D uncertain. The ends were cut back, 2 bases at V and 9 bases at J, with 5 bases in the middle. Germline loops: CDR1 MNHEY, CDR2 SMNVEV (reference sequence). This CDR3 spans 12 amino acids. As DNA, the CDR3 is TGTGCCAGCAGTTTAGCGGGTTCACCCCTCCACTTT. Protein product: CASSLAGSPLHF.

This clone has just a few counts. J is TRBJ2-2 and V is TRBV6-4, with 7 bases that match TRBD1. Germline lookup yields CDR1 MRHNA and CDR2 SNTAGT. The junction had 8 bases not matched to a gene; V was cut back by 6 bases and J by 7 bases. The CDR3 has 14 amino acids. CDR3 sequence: CASRITGEVGELFF. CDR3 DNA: TGTGCCAGCAGGATCACAGGGGAAGTCGGGGAGCTGTTTTTT.

CDR3 residues: CASSLGLASGETQYF. In DNA, the CDR3 is TGTGCCAGCAGCCTCGGACTAGCGTCAGGAGAGACCCAGTACTTC. The chain uses TRBV9 and TRBJ2-5; TRBD2 matches 9 bases. The J segment lost 4 bases and the V segment lost 4 bases, leaving 8 bases of the junction unmatched. This CDR3 has 15 residues. Germline V lookup: CDR1 SGDLS, CDR2 YYNGEE.

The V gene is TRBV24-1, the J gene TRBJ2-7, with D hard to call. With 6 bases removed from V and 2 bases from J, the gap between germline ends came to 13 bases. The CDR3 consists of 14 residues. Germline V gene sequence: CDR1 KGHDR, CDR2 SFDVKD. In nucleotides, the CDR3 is TGTGCCACCAGTCGCAGCAACCTTCCCTACGAGCAGTACTTC. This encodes CATSRSNLPYEQYF.

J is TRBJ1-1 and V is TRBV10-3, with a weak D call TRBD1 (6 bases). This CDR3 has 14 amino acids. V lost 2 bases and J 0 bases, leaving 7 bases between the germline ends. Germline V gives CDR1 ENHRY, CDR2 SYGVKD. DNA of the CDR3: TGTGCCATCAGTGAGCAGGGGATGAACACTGAAGCTTTCTTT. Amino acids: CAISEQGMNTEAFF.

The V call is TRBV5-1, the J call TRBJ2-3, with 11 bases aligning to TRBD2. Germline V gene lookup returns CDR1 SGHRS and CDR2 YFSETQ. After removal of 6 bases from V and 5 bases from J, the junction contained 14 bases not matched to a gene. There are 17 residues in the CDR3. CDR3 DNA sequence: TGCGCCAGCACCTTAACCTTAGCGGGAGGGCCGGAAGATACGCAGTATTTT. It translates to CASTLTLAGGPEDTQYF.

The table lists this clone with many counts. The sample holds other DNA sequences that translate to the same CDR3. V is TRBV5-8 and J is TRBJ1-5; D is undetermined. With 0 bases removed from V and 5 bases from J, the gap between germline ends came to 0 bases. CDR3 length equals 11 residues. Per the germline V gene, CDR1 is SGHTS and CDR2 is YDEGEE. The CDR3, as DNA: TGTGCCAGCAGCTTGGATCAGCCCCAGCATTTT. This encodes CASSLDQPQHF.

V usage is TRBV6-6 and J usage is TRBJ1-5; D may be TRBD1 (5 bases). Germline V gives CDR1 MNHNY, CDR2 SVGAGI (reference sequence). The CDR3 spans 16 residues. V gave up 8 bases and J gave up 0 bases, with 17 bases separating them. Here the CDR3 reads CASSPPGGISNQPQHF. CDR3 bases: TGTGCCAGCTCCCCCCCGGGGGGTATTAGCAATCAGCCCCAGCATTTT.

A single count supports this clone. The CDR3 DNA is TGTGCCAGCACGGGGGTAGGGGAGCAGTACTTC. Its translation: CASTGVGEQYF. The chain couples TRBV2 to TRBJ2-7, with D maybe TRBD2 (6 bases). The CDR3 is made up of 11 amino acids. Trimming pared 7 bases from V and 7 bases from J, leaving 11 bases between. Per the germline V gene, CDR1 is SNHLY and CDR2 is FYNNEI.

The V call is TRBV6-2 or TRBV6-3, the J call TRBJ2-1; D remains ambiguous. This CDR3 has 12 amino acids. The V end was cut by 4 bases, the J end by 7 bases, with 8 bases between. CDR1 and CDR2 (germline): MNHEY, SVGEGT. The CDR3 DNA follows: TGTGCCAGCAGTTTCCATCAAAATGAGCAGTTCTTC. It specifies CASSFHQNEQFF.

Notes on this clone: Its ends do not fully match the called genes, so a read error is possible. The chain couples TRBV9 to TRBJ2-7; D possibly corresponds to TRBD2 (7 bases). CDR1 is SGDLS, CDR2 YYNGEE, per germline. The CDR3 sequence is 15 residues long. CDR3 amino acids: CASSGGGAHSHEQYF. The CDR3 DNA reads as TGTGCCAGCAGCGGGGGGGGCGCCCACTCCCACGAGCAGTACTTC.

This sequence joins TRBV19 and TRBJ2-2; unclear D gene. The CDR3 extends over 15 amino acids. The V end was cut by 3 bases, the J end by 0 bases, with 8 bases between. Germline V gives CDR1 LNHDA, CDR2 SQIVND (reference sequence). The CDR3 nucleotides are TGTGCCAGTAGTATTAATCCATCGAACACCGGGGAGCTGTTTTTT. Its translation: CASSINPSNTGELFF.

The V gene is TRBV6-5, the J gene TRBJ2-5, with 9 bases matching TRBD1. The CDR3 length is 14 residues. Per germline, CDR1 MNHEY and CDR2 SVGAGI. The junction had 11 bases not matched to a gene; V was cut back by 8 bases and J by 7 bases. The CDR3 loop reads CASHRGTGPGTQYF. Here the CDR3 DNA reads TGTGCCAGCCATAGGGGGACAGGGCCTGGGACCCAGTACTTC.

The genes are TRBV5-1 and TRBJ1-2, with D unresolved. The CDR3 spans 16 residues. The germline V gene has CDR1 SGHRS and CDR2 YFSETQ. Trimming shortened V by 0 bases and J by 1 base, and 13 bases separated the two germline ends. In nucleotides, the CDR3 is TGCGCCAGCAGCTTGGCCCCAGGCCCCTTTAACTATGGCTACACCTTC. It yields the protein CASSLAPGPFNYGYTF.

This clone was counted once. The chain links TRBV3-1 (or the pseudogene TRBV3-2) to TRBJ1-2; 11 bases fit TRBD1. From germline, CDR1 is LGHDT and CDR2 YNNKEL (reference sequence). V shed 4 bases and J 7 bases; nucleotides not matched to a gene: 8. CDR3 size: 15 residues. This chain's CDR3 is CASSPRDRGIFGYTF. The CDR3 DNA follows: TGTGCCAGCAGCCCTAGGGACAGGGGGATCTTTGGCTACACCTTC.

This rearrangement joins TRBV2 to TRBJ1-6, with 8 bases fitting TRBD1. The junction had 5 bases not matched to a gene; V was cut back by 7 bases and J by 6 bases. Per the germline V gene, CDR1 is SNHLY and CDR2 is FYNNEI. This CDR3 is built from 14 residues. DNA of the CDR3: TGTGCCAGCATTCTCGGACAGGGTAATTCACCCCTCCACTTT. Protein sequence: CASILGQGNSPLHF.

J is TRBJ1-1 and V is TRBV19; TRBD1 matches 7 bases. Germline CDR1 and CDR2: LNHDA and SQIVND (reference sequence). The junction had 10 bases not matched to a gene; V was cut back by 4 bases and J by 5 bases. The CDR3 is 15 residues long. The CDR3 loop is CASSNHRGSGTEAFF. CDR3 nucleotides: TGTGCCAGTAGTAACCACAGGGGAAGTGGGACTGAAGCTTTCTTT. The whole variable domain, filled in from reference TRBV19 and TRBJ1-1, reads DGGITQSPKYLFRKEGQNVTLSCEQNLNHDAMYWYRQDPGQGLRLIYYSQIVNDFQKGDIAEGYSVSREKKESFPLTVTSAQKNPTAFYLCASSNHRGSGTEAFFGQGTRLTVV.